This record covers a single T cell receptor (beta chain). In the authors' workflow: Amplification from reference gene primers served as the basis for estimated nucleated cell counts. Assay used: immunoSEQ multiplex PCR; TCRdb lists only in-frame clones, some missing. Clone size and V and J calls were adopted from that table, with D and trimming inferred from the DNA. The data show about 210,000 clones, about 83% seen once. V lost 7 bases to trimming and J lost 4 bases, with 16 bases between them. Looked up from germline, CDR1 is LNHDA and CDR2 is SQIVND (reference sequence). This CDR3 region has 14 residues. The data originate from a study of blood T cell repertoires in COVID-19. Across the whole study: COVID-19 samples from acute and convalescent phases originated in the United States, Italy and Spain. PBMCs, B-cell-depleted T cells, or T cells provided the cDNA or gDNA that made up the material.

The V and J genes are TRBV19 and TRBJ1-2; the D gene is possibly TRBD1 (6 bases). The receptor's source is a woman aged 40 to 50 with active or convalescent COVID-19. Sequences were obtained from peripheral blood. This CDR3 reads CASTEIQGSYGYTF. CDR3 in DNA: TGTGCCAGTACCGAAATACAGGGAAGCTATGGCTACACCTTC. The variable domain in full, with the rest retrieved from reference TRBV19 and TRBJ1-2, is DGGITQSPKYLFRKEGQNVTLSCEQNLNHDAMYWYRQDPGQGLRLIYYSQIVNDFQKGDIAEGYSVSREKKESFPLTVTSAQKNPTAFYLCASTEIQGSYGYTFGSGTRLTVV.